This TCR beta chain was sequenced during a study of shared clonotypes between healthy human individuals. Produced via immunoSEQ multiplex PCR; TCRdb's table is partial and in-frame only. There are about 480,000 clones in the sample; around 79% occur only once, and approximately 13% lies in the top ten. Whole-study results and caveats: The small donor group covered limited genetic and exposure diversity.

Comment on this clone: Antigen unknown.

Between the trimmed V and J ends, which lost 5 bases and 0 bases, there was a span of 11 bases. The CDR3 sequence is 15 residues long. From germline, CDR1 is SGHNT and CDR2 YENEEA. The genes are TRBV11-3 and TRBJ1-3; unclear D gene. This sequence was found in a woman aged 40 to 50 in good health. Some clones in this sample may be carry-over from other donors' samples. The sequencing sample was made of PBMCs. The CDR3 loop is CASSAGRTSGNTIYF. The CDR3 DNA reads as TGTGCCAGCAGCGCCGGACGGACCTCTGGAAACACCATATATTTT.